This T cell receptor (beta chain) comes out of a study of T cells in Graves' hyperthyroidism and ophthalmopathy. Each diagnosis was grounded in clinical symptoms, serum thyroxine and TRAb, thyroid ultrasound, and orbital computed tomography. Germline V lookup: CDR1 SGHNT, CDR2 YYREEE (reference sequence). Trimming stripped 4 bases from V and 5 bases from J, with 21 bases between. The CDR3 has 16 amino acids. Researchers amplified the TCR beta CDR3 regions from RNA transcripts. The primer set for the first-round RT-PCR of the TCR CDR3 was HTBI. MiXCR, run by TCRdb on the multiplex PCR reads, gives a single entry per CDR3 protein. The data hold 600,000 or so distinct CDR3 sequences, with roughly 50% observed a single time.

This chain links TRBV5-4 with TRBJ2-5; perhaps TRBD2 as D (6 bases). The sequenced sample was peripheral blood or thyroid tissue (not recorded which). This TCR came from a woman between 18 and 30 years old with Graves' hyperthyroidism. The CDR3: CASSQDEWGGTETQYF. The CDR3 DNA reads as TGTGCCAGCAGCCAAGATGAGTGGGGCGGGACTGAGACCCAGTACTTC.